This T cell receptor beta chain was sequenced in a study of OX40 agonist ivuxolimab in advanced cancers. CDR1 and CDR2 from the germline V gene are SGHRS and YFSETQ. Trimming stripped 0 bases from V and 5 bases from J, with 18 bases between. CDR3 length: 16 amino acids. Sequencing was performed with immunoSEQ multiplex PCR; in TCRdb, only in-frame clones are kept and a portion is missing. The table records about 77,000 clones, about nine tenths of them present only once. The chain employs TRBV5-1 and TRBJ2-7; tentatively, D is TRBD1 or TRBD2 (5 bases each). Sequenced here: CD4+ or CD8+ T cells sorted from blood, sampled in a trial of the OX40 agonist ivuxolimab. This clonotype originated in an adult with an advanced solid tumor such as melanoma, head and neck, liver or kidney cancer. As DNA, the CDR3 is TGCGCCAGCAGCTTGGGAGGGACGGGCCTGGGGGACGAGCAGTACTTC. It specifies CASSLGGTGLGDEQYF.